The TCR beta chain under discussion was sequenced for a study of CD8 T cells in Susac syndrome. Findings of the study overall: The TCR sequencing and HLA analysis in the study involved a relatively small number of individuals, as the study acknowledged.

The CDR3 spans 14 residues. Unmatched junction bases numbered 2, after V lost 4 bases and J lost 1 base. Germline values: CDR1 DFQATT, CDR2 SNEGSKA (reference sequence). As concerns this clonotype: Antigen specificity is unknown.

Reverse transcription of roughly 0.5 to 1 ug RNA was performed with random hexamers. The TCR beta CDR3 was amplified by immunoSEQ multiplex PCR across 54 Vbeta, 13 Jbeta. Each CDR3 protein gets one entry after TCRdb re-called the immunoSEQ multiplex PCR reads with MiXCR. The table includes 150,000 to 200,000 distinct CDR3 sequences, under 95% detected once. The sequenced material came from CD4+ T cells from PBMCs. This chain links TRBV20-1 with TRBJ2-5; TRBD2 aligns across 11 bases. This TCR was recovered from a human donor in good health. CDR3 residues: CSATGLAAQETQYF. For the CDR3, the DNA is TGCAGTGCTACGGGACTAGCGGCCCAAGAGACCCAGTACTTC.